This TCR beta chain was found in a study of cytotoxic CD8 clonotypes in ibrutinib-treated CLL. As for the study in general: Following a median about eleven months of treatment, with a range of 6 to 36, response samples were taken. Regarding the study as a whole: Clonality went higher at ibrutinib response and then dropped back toward baseline at progression. Sampling time points were not equivalent between sustained-remission and progressing patients.

Germline V CDR1 and CDR2: LGHNA, YNFKEQ. The CDR3 runs 15 residues. V lost 4 bases to trimming and J lost 3 bases; unmatched junction nucleotides: 4. Clones were sequenced by immunoSEQ multiplex PCR, and TCRdb holds only the in-frame ones, with some missing. The sample shows approximately 330,000 clones, 70% to 80% of them seen only once. Comment on this clone: The antigen is not known.

Sequencing was performed on PBMCs, taken before ibrutinib treatment. This clonotype was obtained from a human donor with chronic lymphocytic leukemia. The chain joins TRBV4-2 to TRBJ2-7; 12 bases fit TRBD1. DNA of the CDR3: TGTGCCAGCAGCCGTGGGACAGGGGGCTACTACGAGCAGTACTTC. Amino acid sequence: CASSRGTGGYYEQYF.